Each of the 15 T cell receptor beta chains below was sequenced from the same sample in a study of Graves' ophthalmopathy and Graves' hyperthyroidism. The authors amplified TCR beta CDR3 regions from RNA transcripts. Second-round multiplex PCR followed a first-round RT-PCR using HTBI primers. One entry per CDR3 protein results from TCRdb running MiXCR on the multiplex PCR reads. In the table there are approximately 410,000 distinct CDR3 sequences, 15% of which are singletons. Sequencing used peripheral blood. The receptor set was obtained from a young woman with stable Graves' hyperthyroidism.

This clonotype was observed many times. The chain is built from TRBV19 and TRBJ2-5; 8 bases map to TRBD2. The trim removed 2 bases at V and 4 bases at J, leaving 6 bases unmatched. Germline-derived CDR1 and CDR2 are LNHDA and SQIVND (reference sequence). This CDR3 region has 15 residues. As DNA, the CDR3 is TGTGCCAGTAGTATACCGGGAGGGGGACGAGAGACCCAGTACTTC. Amino acids: CASSIPGGGRETQYF. Looking up the rest from reference TRBV19 and TRBJ2-5 gives the full variable domain: DGGITQSPKYLFRKEGQNVTLSCEQNLNHDAMYWYRQDPGQGLRLIYYSQIVNDFQKGDIAEGYSVSREKKESFPLTVTSAQKNPTAFYLCASSIPGGGRETQYFGPGTRLLVL.

This clonotype was recorded at least ten times. The genes are TRBV20-1 and TRBJ1-2; D is ambiguous. Germline CDR1 and CDR2: DFQATT and SNEGSKA (reference sequence). Trimming took off 0 bases at V and 8 bases at J, with 19 bases between the two ends. CDR3 length: 15 residues. CDR3 region: CSARDLSGLPRGYTF. The CDR3, as DNA: TGCAGTGCTAGAGATCTGTCAGGCCTCCCACGCGGCTACACCTTC.

This clonotype was counted ten times or more. This chain joins TRBV6-1 and TRBJ1-5; a weak D match, TRBD1 (5 bases). The CDR3 runs to 15 residues. The V end was cut by 4 bases, the J end by 0 bases, with 10 bases between. Germline-derived CDR1 and CDR2 are MNHNS and SASEGT. The CDR3 loop reads CASSAGGHSNQPQHF. CDR3 coding DNA: TGTGCCAGCAGTGCGGGTGGACATAGCAATCAGCCCCAGCATTTT.

The rearrangement joins TRBV11-2 to TRBJ2-7; 9 bases match TRBD2. V was pared by 5 bases and J by 1 base, with 6 bases of the junction left unmatched. CDR3 size: 15 residues. Germline V CDR1 and CDR2: SGHAT, FQNNGV. CDR3: CASSPAGGRSYEQYF. The CDR3 nucleotides are TGTGCCAGCAGCCCAGCGGGAGGAAGGTCCTACGAGCAGTACTTC.

The chain links TRBV5-1 to TRBJ2-5; the D gene is possibly TRBD2 (6 bases). CDR1 and CDR2 from the germline V gene are SGHRS and YFSETQ. The CDR3 contains 16 residues. Between the trimmed V and J ends, which lost 4 bases and 4 bases, there was a span of 20 bases. The CDR3 loop is CASSPRRGSSAETQYF. CDR3 coding DNA: TGCGCCAGCAGCCCCCGGAGGGGCAGTTCTGCAGAGACCCAGTACTTC.

This clonotype showed up just a few times. The chain joins TRBV7-2 to TRBJ1-5, with D uncertain. The CDR3 length is 15 residues. V shed 2 bases and J shed 2 bases, with 10 bases lying between them. Germline lookup yields CDR1 SGHTA and CDR2 FQGNSA. The DNA of the CDR3 is TGTGCCAGCAGCTTAATCATCGGGGGCAATCAGCCCCAGCATTTT. It codes for CASSLIIGGNQPQHF. The whole variable domain, filled in from reference TRBV7-2 and TRBJ1-5, reads GAGVSQSPSNKVTEKGKDVELRCDPISGHTALYWYRQSLGQGLEFLIYFQGNSAPDKSGLPSDRFSAERTGGSVSTLTIQRTQQEDSAVYLCASSLIIGGNQPQHFGDGTRLSIL.

This clonotype was recorded many times. The chain combines TRBV11-3 with TRBJ1-6; D may be TRBD1 (6 bases). Germline V gene sequence: CDR1 SGHNT, CDR2 YENEEA. This CDR3 comprises 17 residues. V lost 5 bases, J lost 7 bases, and 21 bases lay in between. CDR3 residues: CASSPSPRTARNSPLHF. Written as DNA, the CDR3 is TGTGCCAGCAGCCCTTCTCCCAGGACAGCGAGGAATTCACCCCTCCACTTT.

This clonotype was picked up many times. This sequence joins TRBV7-2 and TRBJ1-2; D gene unclear. V lost 2 bases, J lost 6 bases, and 10 bases lay in between. The germline gives CDR1 SGHTA, CDR2 FQGNSA. The CDR3 runs 13 residues. CDR3 residues: CASSLMASDGYTF. The CDR3 coding sequence is TGTGCCAGCAGCTTAATGGCATCGGATGGCTACACCTTC.

This chain links TRBV6-1 with TRBJ1-1; D not certain. Deletions cut 5 bases from V and 2 bases from J, with 9 bases between. Germline values: CDR1 MNHNS, CDR2 SASEGT. CDR3 size: 13 residues. The CDR3 nucleotides read TGTGCCAGCAGTAAGGACGTAAACACTGAAGCTTTCTTT. Protein sequence: CASSKDVNTEAFF.

This clonotype was detected once. One junction end does not reproduce the germline sequence, and a read error may be involved. V gene TRBV25-1 combines with J gene TRBJ1-1, with D possibly matching TRBD1 (5 bases). CDR1 is MGHDK and CDR2 is SYGVNS in the germline V gene. CDR3 length equals 15 residues. CDR3 DNA sequence: TGTGCCAGCAGTGACCAGGGAAGCGTGAACACTGAAGCTTGCTTC. This translates into CASSDQGSVNTEACF.

This clonotype came up many times. The chain couples TRBV7-2 to TRBJ1-1, with TRBD1 as a possible D gene (5 bases). V was pared by 7 bases and J by 5 bases, with 14 bases between. The CDR3 is 13 amino acids. Germline V gives CDR1 SGHTA, CDR2 FQGNSA. CDR3 DNA: TGTGCCAGCAACGCAGCCGGGGGGACTGAAGCTTTCTTT. The encoded protein is CASNAAGGTEAFF.

This clonotype was seen a few times. The CDR3 nucleotides read TGTGCCAGCAGTGAAGTGGCGGGGGGGCTCTCCGGGGAGCTGTTTTTT. Protein product: CASSEVAGGLSGELFF. The rearrangement links TRBV25-1 to TRBJ2-2, with TRBD2 matching 9 bases. The germline V gene encodes CDR1 MGHDK and CDR2 SYGVNS. V shed 2 bases and J 6 bases; nucleotides not matched to a gene: 7. This CDR3 spans 16 amino acids. The complete variable domain, with remaining parts taken from reference TRBV25-1 and TRBJ2-2, reads EADIYQTPRYLVIGTGKKITLECSQTMGHDKMYWYQQDPGMELHLIHYSYGVNSTEKGDLSSESTVSRIRTEHFPLTLESARPSHTSQYLCASSEVAGGLSGELFFGEGSRLTVL.

This clonotype was detected many times. The chain couples TRBV11-3 to TRBJ1-1; D remains unclear. Deletions cut 6 bases from V and 1 base from J, with 12 bases between. Looked up from germline, CDR1 is SGHNT and CDR2 is YENEEA. This CDR3 contains 14 residues. The CDR3, as DNA: TGTGCCAGCAGTTTAACTCAGAGGAACACTGAAGCTTTCTTT. Its protein product is CASSLTQRNTEAFF.

In its sample, this clonotype was seen many times. A much larger clonotype is one base distant, so this may be a read error. The chain is built from TRBV12-3 or TRBV12-4 and TRBJ2-5, with D perhaps matching TRBD1 or TRBD2 (5 bases each). The CDR3 loop spans 11 amino acids. Trimming took 3 bases from V and 7 from J, leaving 6 bases between them. The CDR3 region has the DNA TGTGCCAGCAGTTTTGGGGGGACCCAGTACTTC. Its translation is CASSFGGTQYF.

This clonotype was seen many times. V usage is TRBV12-3 or TRBV12-4 and J usage is TRBJ1-3, with D perhaps matching TRBD1 (5 bases). Trimming pared 5 bases from V and 0 bases from J, leaving 11 bases between. There are 15 residues in the CDR3. CDR3 loop: CASSRGTHSGNTIYF. As DNA, the CDR3 is TGTGCCAGCAGTAGAGGGACTCACTCTGGAAACACCATATATTTT.